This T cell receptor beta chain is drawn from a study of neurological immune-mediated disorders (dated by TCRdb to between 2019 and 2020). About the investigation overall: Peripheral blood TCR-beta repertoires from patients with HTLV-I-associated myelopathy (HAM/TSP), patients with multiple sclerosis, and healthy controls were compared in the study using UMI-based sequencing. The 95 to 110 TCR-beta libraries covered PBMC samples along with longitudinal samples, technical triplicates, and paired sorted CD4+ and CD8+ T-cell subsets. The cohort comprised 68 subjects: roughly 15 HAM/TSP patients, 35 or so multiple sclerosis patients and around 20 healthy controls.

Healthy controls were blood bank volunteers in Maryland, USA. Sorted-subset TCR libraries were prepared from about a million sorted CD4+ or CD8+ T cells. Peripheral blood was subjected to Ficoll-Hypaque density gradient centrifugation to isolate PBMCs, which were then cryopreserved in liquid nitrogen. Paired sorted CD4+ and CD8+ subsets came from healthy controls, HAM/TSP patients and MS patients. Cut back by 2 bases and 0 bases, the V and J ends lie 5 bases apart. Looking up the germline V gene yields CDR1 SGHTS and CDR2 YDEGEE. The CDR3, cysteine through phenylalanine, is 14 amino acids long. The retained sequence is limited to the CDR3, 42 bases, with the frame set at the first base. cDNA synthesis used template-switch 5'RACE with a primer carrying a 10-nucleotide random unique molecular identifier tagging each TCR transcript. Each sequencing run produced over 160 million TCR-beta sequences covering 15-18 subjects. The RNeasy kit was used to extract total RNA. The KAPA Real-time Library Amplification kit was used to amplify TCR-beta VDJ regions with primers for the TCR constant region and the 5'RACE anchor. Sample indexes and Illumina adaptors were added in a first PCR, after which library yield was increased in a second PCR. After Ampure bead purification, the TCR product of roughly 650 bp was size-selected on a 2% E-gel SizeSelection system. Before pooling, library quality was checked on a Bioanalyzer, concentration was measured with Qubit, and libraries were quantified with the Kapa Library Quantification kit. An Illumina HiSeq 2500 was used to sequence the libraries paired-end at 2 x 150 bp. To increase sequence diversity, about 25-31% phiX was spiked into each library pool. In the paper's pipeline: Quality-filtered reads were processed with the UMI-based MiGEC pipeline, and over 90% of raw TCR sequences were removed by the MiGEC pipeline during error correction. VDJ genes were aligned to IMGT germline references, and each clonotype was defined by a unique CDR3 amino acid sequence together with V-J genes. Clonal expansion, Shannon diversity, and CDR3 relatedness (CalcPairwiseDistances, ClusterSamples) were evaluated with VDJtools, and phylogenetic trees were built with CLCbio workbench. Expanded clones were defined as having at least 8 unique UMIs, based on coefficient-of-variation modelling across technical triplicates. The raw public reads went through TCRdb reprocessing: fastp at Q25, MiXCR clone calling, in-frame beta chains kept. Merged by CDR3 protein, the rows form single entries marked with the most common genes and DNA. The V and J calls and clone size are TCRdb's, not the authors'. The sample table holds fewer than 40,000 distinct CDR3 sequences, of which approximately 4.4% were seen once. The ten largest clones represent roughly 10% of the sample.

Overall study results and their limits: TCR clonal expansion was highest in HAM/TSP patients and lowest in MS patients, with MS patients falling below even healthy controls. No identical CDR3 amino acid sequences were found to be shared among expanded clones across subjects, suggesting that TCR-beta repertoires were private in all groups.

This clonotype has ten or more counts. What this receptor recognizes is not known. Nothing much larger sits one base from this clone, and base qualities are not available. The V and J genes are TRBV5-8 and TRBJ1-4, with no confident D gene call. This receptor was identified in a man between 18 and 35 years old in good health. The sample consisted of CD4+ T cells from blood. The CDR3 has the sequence CASSFGATNEKLFF. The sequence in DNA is TGTGCCAGCAGCTTCGGGGCAACTAATGAAAAACTGTTTTTT.